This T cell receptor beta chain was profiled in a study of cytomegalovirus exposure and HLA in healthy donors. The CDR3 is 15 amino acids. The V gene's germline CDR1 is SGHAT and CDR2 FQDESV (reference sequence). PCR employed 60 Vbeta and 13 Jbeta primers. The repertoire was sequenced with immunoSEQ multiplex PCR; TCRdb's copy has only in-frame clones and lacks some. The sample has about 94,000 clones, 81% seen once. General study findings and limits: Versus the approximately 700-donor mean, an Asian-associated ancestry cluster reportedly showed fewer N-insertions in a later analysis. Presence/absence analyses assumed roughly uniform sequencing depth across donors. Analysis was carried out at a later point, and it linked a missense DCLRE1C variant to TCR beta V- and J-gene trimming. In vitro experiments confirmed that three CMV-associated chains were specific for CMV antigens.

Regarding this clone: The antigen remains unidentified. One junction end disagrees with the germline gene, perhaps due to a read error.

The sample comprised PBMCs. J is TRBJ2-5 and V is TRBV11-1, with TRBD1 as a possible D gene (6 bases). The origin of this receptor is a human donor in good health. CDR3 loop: CASRKQGFPQEAQYF. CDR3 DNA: TGTGCCAGCAGGAAACAGGGTTTCCCCCAAGAGGCCCAGTACTTC. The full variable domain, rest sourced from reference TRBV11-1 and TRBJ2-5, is EAEVAQSPRYKITEKSQAVAFWCDPISGHATLYWYRQILGQGPELLVQFQDESVVDDSQLPKDRFSAERLKGVDSTLKIQPAELGDSAMYLCASRKQGFPQEAQYFGPGTRLLVL.